This T cell receptor beta chain was sequenced during a study of T cells after yellow fever vaccination. TCRdb itself ran the 5' RACE reads through MiXCR, one entry per CDR3 protein. The table includes hundreds of thousands of distinct CDR3 sequences, around 19% detected once. From germline, CDR1 is LGHDT and CDR2 YNNKEL (reference sequence). The germline V and J ends were trimmed by 1 base and 3 bases, with 7 bases remaining between them. CDR3 length: 13 residues. J is TRBJ2-7 and V is TRBV3-1; D not resolved. The sequences come from PBMCs, collected before the yellow fever booster vaccination. The clonotype originates from a man aged 18 to 30 who received the YFV17D yellow fever vaccine. The CDR3 loop reads CASSQVPDYEQYV. The CDR3, as DNA: TGTGCCAGCAGCCAAGTACCAGACTACGAGCAGTACGTC.